These 6 T cell receptor beta chains were sequenced from one sample in a study of T cells in Graves' hyperthyroidism and ophthalmopathy (dated by TCRdb to between 2018 and 2021). The library was made by multiplex PCR. Sequencing was carried out with an Illumina HiSeq 2000. TCR beta CDR3 regions were amplified from RNA transcripts. For the first round of RT-PCR on the TCR CDR3, the HTBI primer set was used together with the Qiagen OneStep RT-PCR kit. TCRdb applied fastp at Q25 and MiXCR to the public reads, then kept only in-frame beta chains. All rows with the same CDR3 protein become a single entry with the most common DNA and genes. This sample gives hundreds of thousands of distinct CDR3 sequences in total; 25% of them show up just once. The biggest ten clones account for 25% to 30% of the sample. The specimen was blood. These receptors originate from a man in his forties with Graves' hyperthyroidism that later progressed to Graves' ophthalmopathy.

This clonotype was observed many times. The J gene is TRBJ1-1, the V gene TRBV12-5, with D perhaps TRBD1 (5 bases). Germline CDR1 LGHNT, CDR2 FRNRAP. The V end lost 6 bases, the J end lost 0 bases, and 11 bases lay between the germline ends. The CDR3 is 14 residues long. CDR3 nucleotide sequence: TGTGCTAGTGGCTTCGGGGCCATGAACACTGAAGCTTTCTTT. Translating it yields CASGFGAMNTEAFF.

The chain carries TRBV28 and TRBJ2-4, with TRBD2 identical over 8 bases. After removal of 2 bases from V and 3 bases from J, the junction contained 3 bases not matched to a gene. The CDR3 covers 15 residues. Germline V gives CDR1 MDHEN, CDR2 SYDVKM. The CDR3 is CASSLRGGVKNIQYF. For the CDR3, the DNA is TGTGCCAGCAGTTTACGGGGGGGGGTCAAAAACATTCAGTACTTC.

This clonotype came up many times. The chain couples TRBV6-1 to TRBJ2-5; tentative D call: TRBD2 (6 bases). The CDR3 runs to 14 residues. Trimming removed 4 bases from V and 1 base from J, with 10 bases in between. From germline, CDR1 is MNHNS and CDR2 SASEGT. CDR3 amino acids: CASSAGVLQETQYF. The CDR3 nucleotides read TGTGCCAGCAGTGCGGGGGTACTCCAAGAGACCCAGTACTTC.

The chain links TRBV28 to TRBJ2-5; the D call may be TRBD1 or TRBD2 (5 bases each). The CDR3 runs 17 residues. Germline CDR1 MDHEN, CDR2 SYDVKM. V lost 3 bases, J lost 1 base, and 18 bases lay in between. The CDR3 DNA follows: TGTGCCAGCAGTTTGGCGAGGGGCGGAGAAAGCCAAGAGACCCAGTACTTC. Amino acid sequence: CASSLARGGESQETQYF.

This clonotype occurred many times. The chain carries TRBV11-2 and TRBJ2-7; 7 bases fit TRBD1. The CDR3 is 12 residues long. With V trimmed by 5 bases and J by 5 bases, 3 bases remained unmatched. Germline CDR1 and CDR2: SGHAT and FQNNGV. CDR3 coding DNA: TGTGCCAGCAGCCTGACAGGGCACGAGCAGTACTTC. The encoded protein is CASSLTGHEQYF.

This clonotype was recorded at least ten times. CDR3 protein: CSVITPGTEQYF. CDR3 coding DNA: TGCAGCGTCATCACTCCGGGTACCGAGCAGTACTTC. The chain combines TRBV29-1 with TRBJ2-7; D not resolved. V lost 6 bases and J 6 bases, leaving 15 bases between the germline ends. Germline loops: CDR1 SQVTM, CDR2 ANQGSEA. This CDR3 is built from 12 residues.